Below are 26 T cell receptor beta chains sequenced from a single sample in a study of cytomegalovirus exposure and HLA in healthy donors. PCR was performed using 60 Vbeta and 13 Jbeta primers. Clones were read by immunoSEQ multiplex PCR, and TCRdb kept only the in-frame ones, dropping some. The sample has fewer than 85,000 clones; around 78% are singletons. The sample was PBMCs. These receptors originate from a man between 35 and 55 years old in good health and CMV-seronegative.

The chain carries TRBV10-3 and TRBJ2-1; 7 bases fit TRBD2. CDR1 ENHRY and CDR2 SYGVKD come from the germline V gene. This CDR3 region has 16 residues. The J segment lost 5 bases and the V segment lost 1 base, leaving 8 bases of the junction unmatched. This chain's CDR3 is CAISEYLGGGDNEQFF. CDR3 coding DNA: TGTGCCATCAGTGAGTACCTGGGCGGGGGAGACAATGAGCAGTTCTTC.

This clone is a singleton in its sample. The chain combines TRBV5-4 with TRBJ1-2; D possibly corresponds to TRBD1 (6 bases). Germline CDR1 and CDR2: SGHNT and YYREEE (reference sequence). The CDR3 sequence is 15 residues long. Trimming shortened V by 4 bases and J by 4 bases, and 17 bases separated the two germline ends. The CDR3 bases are TGTGCCAGCAGCGCCGGGGGGGGGCGTAGCTATGGCTACACCTTC. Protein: CASSAGGGRSYGYTF. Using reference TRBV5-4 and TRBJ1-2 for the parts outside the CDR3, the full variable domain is ETGVTQSPTHLIKTRGQQVTLRCSSQSGHNTVSWYQQALGQGPQFIFQYYREEENGRGNFPPRFSGLQFPNYSSELNVNALELDDSALYLCASSAGGGRSYGYTFGSGTRLTVV.

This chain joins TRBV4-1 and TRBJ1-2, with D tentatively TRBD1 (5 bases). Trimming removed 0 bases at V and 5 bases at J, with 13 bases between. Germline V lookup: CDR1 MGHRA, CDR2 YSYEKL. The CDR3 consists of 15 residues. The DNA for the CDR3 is TGCGCCAGCAGCCAAGATAGTAAAGGGGAATATGGCTACACCTTC. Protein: CASSQDSKGEYGYTF.

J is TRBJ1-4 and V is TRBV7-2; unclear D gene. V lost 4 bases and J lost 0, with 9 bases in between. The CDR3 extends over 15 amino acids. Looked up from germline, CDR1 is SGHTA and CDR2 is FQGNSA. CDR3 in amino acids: CASSSYPATNEKLFF. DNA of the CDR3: TGTGCCAGCAGCTCCTACCCTGCAACTAATGAAAAACTGTTTTTT.

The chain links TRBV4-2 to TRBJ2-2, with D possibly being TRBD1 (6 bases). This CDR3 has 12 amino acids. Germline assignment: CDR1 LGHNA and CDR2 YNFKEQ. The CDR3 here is CATGRNTGELFF. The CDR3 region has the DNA TGTGCTACAGGGAGGAACACCGGGGAGCTGTTTTTT.

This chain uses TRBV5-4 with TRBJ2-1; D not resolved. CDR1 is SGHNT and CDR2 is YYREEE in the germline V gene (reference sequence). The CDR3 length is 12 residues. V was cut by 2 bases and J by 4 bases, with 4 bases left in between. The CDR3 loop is CASSFGYNEQFF. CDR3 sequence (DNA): TGTGCCAGCAGCTTCGGTTACAATGAGCAGTTCTTC.

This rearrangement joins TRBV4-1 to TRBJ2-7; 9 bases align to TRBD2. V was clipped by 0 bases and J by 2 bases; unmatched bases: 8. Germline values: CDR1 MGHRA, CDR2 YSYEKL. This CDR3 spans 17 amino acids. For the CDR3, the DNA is TGCGCCAGCAGCCAAGACCCCGGGAGCGGGGGGACCTACGAGCAGTACTTC. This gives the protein CASSQDPGSGGTYEQYF.

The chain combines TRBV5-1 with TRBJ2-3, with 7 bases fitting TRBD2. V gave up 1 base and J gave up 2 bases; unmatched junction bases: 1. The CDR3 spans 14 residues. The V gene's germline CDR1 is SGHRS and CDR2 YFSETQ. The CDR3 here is CASSLSGATDTQYF. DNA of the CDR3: TGCGCCAGCAGCTTGAGCGGGGCCACAGATACGCAGTATTTT.

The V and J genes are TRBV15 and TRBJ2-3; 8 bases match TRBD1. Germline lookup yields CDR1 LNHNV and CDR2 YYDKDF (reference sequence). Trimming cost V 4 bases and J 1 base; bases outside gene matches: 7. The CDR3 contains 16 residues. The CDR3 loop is CATSTPPTGGTDTQYF. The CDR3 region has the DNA TGTGCCACCAGCACCCCCCCGACAGGGGGCACAGATACGCAGTATTTT.

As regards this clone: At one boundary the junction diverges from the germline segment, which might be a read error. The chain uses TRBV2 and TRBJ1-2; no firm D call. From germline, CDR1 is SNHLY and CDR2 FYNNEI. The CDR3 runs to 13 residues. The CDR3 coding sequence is TGTGCCAGAAGACTGACGGCTAACTATGGCTACCCCTTC. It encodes CARRLTANYGYPF.

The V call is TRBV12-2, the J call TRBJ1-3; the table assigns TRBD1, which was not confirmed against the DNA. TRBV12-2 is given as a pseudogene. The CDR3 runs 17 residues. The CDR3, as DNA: TGTGCAAGTCGCTTAGAGAAGTGGGGCGACTCTGGAAACACCATATATTTT. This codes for CASRLEKWGDSGNTIYF.

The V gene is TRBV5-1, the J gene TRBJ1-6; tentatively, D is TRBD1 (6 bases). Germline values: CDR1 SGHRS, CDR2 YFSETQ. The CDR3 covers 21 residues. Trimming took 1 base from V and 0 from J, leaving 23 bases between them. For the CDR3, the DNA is TGCGCCAGCAGCTTGTATGTTTTCAGGGGCCCCAGTAGCTCCTATAATTCACCCCTCCACTTT. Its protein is CASSLYVFRGPSSSYNSPLHF. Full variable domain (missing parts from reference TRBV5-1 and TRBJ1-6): KAGVTQTPRYLIKTRGQQVTLSCSPISGHRSVSWYQQTPGQGLQFLFEYFSETQRNKGNFPGRFSGRQFSNSRSEMNVSTLELGDSALYLCASSLYVFRGPSSSYNSPLHFGNGTRLTVT.

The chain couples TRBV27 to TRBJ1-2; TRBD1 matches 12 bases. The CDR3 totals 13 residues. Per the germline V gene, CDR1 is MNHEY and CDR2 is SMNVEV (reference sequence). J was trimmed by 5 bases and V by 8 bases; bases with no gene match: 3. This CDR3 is CASWDRGRYGYTF. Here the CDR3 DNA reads TGTGCCAGCTGGGACAGGGGGCGGTATGGCTACACCTTC.

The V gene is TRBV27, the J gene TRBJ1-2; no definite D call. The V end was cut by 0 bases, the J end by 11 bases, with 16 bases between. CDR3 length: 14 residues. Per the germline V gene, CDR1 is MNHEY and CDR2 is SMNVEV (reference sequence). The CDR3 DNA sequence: TGTGCCAGCAGTTTATCTTGGTCAATTCGGGAGTACACCTTC. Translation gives CASSLSWSIREYTF.

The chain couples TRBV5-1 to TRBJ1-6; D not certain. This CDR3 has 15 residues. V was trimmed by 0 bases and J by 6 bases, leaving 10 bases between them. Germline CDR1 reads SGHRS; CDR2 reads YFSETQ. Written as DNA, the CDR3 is TGCGCCAGCAGCTTGGGTTTACAGAGTAATTCACCCCTCCACTTT. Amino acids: CASSLGLQSNSPLHF.

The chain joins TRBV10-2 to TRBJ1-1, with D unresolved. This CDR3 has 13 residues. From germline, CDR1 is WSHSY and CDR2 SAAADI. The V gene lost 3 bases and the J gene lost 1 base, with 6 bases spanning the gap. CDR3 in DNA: TGCGCCAGCAGTGAATGGGCGAACACTGAAGCTTTCTTT. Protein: CASSEWANTEAFF.

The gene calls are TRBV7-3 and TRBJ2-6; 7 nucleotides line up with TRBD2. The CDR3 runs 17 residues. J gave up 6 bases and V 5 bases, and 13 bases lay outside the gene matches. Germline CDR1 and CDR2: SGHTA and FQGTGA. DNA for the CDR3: TGTGCCAGCAGCCCCCGGGGAAGCGGGAATTCGGCCAACGTCCTGACTTTC. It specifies CASSPRGSGNSANVLTF.

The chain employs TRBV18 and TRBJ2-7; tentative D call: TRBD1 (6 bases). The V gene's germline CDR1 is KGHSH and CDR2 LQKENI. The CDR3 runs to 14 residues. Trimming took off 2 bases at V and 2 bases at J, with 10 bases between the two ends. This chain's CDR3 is CASSPTGTPYEQYF. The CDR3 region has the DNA TGTGCCAGCTCACCAACCGGGACACCCTACGAGCAGTACTTC.

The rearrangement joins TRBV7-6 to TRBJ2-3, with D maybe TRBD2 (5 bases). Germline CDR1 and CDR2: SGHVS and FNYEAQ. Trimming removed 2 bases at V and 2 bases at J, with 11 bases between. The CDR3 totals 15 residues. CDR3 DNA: TGTGCCAGCAGCTTATCTGGCGGGCACACAGATACGCAGTATTTT. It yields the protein CASSLSGGHTDTQYF.

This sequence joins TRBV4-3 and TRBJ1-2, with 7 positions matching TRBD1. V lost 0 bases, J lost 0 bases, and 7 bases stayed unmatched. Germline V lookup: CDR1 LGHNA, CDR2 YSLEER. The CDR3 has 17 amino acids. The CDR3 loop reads CASSQDWGQLPNYGYTF. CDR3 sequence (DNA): TGCGCCAGCAGCCAAGATTGGGGACAGCTTCCTAACTATGGCTACACCTTC.

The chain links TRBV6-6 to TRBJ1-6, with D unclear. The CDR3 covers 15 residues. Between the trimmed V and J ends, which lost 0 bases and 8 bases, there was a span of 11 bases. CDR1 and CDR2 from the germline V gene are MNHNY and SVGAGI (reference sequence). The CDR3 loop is CASSYSLPAYSPLHF. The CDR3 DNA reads TGTGCCAGCAGTTACTCCCTACCCGCTTATTCACCCCTCCACTTT.

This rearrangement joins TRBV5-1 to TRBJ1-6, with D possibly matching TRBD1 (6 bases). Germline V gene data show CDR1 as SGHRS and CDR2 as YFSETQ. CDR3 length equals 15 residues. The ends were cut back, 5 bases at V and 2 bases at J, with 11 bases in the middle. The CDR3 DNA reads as TGCGCCAGCAGAACACCAGGGGCCTATAATTCACCCCTCCACTTT. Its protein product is CASRTPGAYNSPLHF.

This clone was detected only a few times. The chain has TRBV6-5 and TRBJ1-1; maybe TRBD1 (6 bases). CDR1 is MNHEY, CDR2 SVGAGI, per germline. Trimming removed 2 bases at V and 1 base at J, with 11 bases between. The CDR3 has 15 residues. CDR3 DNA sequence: TGTGCCAGCAGTTACACCCCGGACAGGAACACTGAAGCTTTCTTT. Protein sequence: CASSYTPDRNTEAFF.

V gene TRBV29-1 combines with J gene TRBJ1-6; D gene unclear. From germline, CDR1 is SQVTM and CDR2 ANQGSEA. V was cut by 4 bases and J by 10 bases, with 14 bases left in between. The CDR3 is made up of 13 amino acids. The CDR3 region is CSVGEPGGSPLHF. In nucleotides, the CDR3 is TGCAGCGTTGGTGAACCTGGAGGGTCACCCCTCCACTTT.

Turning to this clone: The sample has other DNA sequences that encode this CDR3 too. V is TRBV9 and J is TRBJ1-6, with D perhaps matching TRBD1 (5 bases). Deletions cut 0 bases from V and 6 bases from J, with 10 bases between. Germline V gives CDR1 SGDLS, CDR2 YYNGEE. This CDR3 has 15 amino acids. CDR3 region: CASSVEGQGNSPLHF. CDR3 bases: TGTGCCAGCAGCGTAGAGGGCCAGGGTAATTCACCCCTCCACTTT.

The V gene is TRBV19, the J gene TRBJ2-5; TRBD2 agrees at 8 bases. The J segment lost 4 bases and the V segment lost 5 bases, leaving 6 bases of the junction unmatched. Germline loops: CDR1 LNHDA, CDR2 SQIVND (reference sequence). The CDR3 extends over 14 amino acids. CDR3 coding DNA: TGTGCCAGTAGTCCGGGGACTAGGTTAGAGACCCAGTACTTC. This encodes CASSPGTRLETQYF.